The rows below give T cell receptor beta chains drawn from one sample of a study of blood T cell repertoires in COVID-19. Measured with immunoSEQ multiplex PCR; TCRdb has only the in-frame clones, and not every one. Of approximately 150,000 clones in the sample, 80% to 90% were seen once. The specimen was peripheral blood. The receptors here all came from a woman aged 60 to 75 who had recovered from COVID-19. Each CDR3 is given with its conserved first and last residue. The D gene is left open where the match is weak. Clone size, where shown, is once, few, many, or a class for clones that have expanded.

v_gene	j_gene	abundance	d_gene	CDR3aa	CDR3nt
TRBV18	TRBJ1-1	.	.	CASSQQGRQAVTEAFF	TGTGCCAGCTCACAACAGGGTCGACAGGCGGTAACTGAAGCTTTCTTT
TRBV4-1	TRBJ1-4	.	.	CASSQVSALEKLFF	TGCGCCAGCAGCCAAGTCTCAGCGTTAGAAAAACTGTTTTTT
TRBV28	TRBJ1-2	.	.	CASSLSDRGYGYTF	TGTGCCAGCAGTTTATCGGACAGAGGGTATGGCTACACCTTC
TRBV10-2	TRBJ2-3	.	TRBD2	CASSESGLAGRLSTDTQYF	TGCGCCAGCAGTGAGTCGGGACTAGCGGGGCGACTTTCCACAGATACGCAGTATTTT
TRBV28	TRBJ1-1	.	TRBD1	CASSSPRTGNTEAFF	TGTGCCAGCAGTTCCCCCCGGACAGGGAACACTGAAGCTTTCTTT
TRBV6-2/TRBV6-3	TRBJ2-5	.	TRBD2	CASSYPRGARQETQYF	TGTGCCAGCAGTTACCCGCGGGGGGCAAGACAAGAGACCCAGTACTTC
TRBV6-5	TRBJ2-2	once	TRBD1	CAVRGQRNTGELFF	TGTGCCGTCCGGGGACAGCGAAACACCGGGGAGCTGTTTTTT
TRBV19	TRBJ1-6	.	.	CASSGRSSIGFNSPLHF	TGTGCCAGTAGTGGGAGGTCCTCGATCGGCTTTAATTCACCCCTCCACTTT
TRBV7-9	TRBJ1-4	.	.	CASSLSYWQANEKLFF	TGTGCCAGCAGCTTATCATATTGGCAGGCTAATGAAAAACTGTTTTTT
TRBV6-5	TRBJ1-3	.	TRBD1	CASRLGQGFGNTIYF	TGTGCCAGCAGGCTAGGACAGGGGTTTGGAAACACCATATATTTT
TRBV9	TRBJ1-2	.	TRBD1	CASSVGAGGDGYTF	TGTGCCAGCAGCGTAGGGGCAGGGGGCGATGGCTACACCTTC
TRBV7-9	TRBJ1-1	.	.	CASSLTGNTEAFF	TGTGCCAGCAGCTTAACGGGGAACACTGAAGCTTTCTTT
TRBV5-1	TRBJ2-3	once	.	CASSPGSLRDTQYF	TGCGCCAGCAGCCCCGGGTCTTTGAGAGATACGCAGTATTTT
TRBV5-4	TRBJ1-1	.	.	CASSLYTGTEAFF	TGTGCCAGCAGCCTATACACAGGGACTGAAGCTTTCTTT
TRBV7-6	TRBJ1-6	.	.	CASSLARAGQSPLHF	TGTGCCAGCAGCTTAGCCCGGGCAGGGCAGTCACCCCTCCACTTT
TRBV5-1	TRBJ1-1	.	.	CASSLADLGSYTEAFF	TGCGCCAGCAGCTTGGCTGACTTAGGGAGTTACACTGAAGCTTTCTTT
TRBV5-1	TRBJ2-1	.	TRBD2	CASRRLAGEYNEQFF	TGCGCCAGCAGGCGGCTAGCGGGGGAGTACAATGAGCAGTTCTTC
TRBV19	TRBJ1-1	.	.	CASTPMRGINTEAFF	TGTGCCAGTACCCCCATGCGGGGAATAAACACTGAAGCTTTCTTT
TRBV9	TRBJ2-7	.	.	CASSVDSIFQGDFSYEQYF	TGTGCCAGCAGCGTAGATTCAATTTTCCAGGGGGACTTCTCCTACGAGCAGTACTTC
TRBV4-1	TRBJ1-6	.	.	CASSQDGNPDSPLHF	TGCGCCAGCAGCCAAGATGGCAATCCCGATTCACCCCTCCACTTT
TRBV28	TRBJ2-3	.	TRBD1	CASPAAGTERVPTTDTQYF	TGTGCCAGCCCCGCAGCCGGGACAGAAAGGGTCCCCACCACAGATACGCAGTATTTT
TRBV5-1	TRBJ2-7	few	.	CASSLGGADEQYF	TGCGCCAGCAGCTTGGGCGGGGCTGACGAGCAGTACTTC
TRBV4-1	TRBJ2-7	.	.	CASSQPGSSSYEQYF	TGCGCCAGCAGCCAACCAGGGTCGAGCTCCTACGAGCAGTACTTC
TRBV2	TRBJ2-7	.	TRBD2	CASSEASGVGQLHYF	TGTGCCAGCAGTGAAGCTAGCGGGGTTGGACAGCTCCATTACTTC
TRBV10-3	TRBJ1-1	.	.	CAISESTGSGTEAFF	TGTGCCATCAGTGAATCGACGGGGTCGGGCACTGAAGCTTTCTTT